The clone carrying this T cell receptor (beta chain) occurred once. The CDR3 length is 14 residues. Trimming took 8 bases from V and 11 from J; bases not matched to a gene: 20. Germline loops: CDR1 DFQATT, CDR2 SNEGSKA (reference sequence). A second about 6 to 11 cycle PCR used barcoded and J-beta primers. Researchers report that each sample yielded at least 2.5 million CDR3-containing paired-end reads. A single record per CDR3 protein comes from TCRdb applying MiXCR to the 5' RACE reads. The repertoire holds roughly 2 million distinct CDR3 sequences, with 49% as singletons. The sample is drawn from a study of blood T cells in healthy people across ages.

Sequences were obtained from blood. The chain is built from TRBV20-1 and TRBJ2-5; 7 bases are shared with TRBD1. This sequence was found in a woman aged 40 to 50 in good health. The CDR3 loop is CSCDPGQTSREQYF. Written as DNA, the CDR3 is TGCAGTTGCGACCCGGGACAGACGTCTAGAGAGCAGTACTTC.